This is a list of T cell receptor beta chains from one sample in a study of shared clonotypes between healthy human individuals. Repertoires were generated with immunoSEQ multiplex PCR, while TCRdb's copy carries only in-frame clones and drops some. Among about 680,000 clones listed, around three quarters were seen once. Sequenced material: memory CD4+ T cells sorted from blood. Source of these receptors: a woman aged 25-40 years in good health. CDR3s include the opening cysteine and the closing phenylalanine or tryptophan. A D gene is named only where the DNA matches it firmly. Clone size is not always given. Where it is, it says once, few, many or a class for expanded clones.

>TRBD2|TRBV5-1|many|TRBJ2-3
CASSVRPGTSGSTDTQYF
TGCGCCAGCAGCGTACGCCCAGGGACTAGCGGGAGCACAGATACGCAGTATTTT
>-|TRBV2|-|TRBJ1-4
CASRGTWREKLFF
TGTGCCAGCAGAGGAACATGGAGGGAAAAACTGTTTTTT
>-|TRBV28|-|TRBJ1-5
CASRDTLNQPQHF
TGTGCCAGCAGGGACACCCTCAATCAGCCCCAGCATTTT
>-|TRBV20-1|-|TRBJ1-1
CSGLADTEAFF
TGCAGTGGGCTGGCAGACACTGAAGCTTTCTTT
>TRBD1|TRBV2|-|TRBJ1-2
CASELFTGGVSGYTF
TGTGCCAGCGAGCTTTTTACAGGGGGCGTCTCGGGCTACACCTTC
>-|TRBV6-6|-|TRBJ2-1
CASDALRSAGSNEQFF
TGTGCCAGCGACGCGCTACGGTCGGCTGGCAGCAATGAGCAGTTCTTC
>TRBD2|TRBV6-6|-|TRBJ2-2
CATASGLASGELFF
TGTGCCACCGCATCGGGACTAGCTTCCGGGGAGCTGTTTTTT
>-|TRBV18|-|TRBJ2-7
CASSPPLGTSRYEQYF
TGTGCCAGCTCACCACCGTTGGGGACGAGCCGCTACGAGCAGTACTTC
>-|TRBV27|-|TRBJ2-2
CASSLTRTGELFF
TGTGCCAGCAGTTTAACTAGGACCGGGGAGCTGTTTTTT
>-|TRBV28|-|TRBJ2-7
CASSLGSYEQYF
TGTGCCAGCAGCCTTGGATCCTACGAGCAGTACTTC